The following is a TCR beta chain sequence with its context. Its antigen is currently unknown. This CDR3 fails to terminate in the conserved phenylalanine or tryptophan, so it likely reflects a read error. Germline V lookup: CDR1 LGHNA, CDR2 YSLEER. Trimming cost V 3 bases and J 12 bases; bases outside gene matches: 16. This CDR3 spans 17 amino acids. The data derive from a study of T-cell reconstitution after alpha-beta-depleted transplantation in children. TCRbeta library construction was performed incorporating unique molecular identifiers. TCRdb passed the PCR reads through MiXCR, listing each CDR3 protein once. In the table there are hundreds of thousands of distinct CDR3 sequences, more than 15% of which are singletons. Findings of the study overall: T-cell counts and diversity at one year post-transplant came mainly from newly produced T cells. Day-60 TCRbeta diversity that was high in some patients was derived from surviving recipient T cells and thymic progenitors. Roughly two months post-transplant, alpha-beta T cells reportedly originated from several hundred graft clones that had expanded.

This chain joins TRBV4-3 and TRBJ1-6; 8 bases align to TRBD1. The source material was PBMCs, mostly from graft donor cells, sampled 360 days after TCRalphabeta/CD19-depleted stem cell transplant. This clonotype was sampled from a male patient aged 2 to 10 who had a stem cell transplant for acute lymphoblastic leukemia, so the T cells may come from the graft donor. In nucleotides, the CDR3 is TGCGCCAGCAGCCACACACCCTCAGGGATAACAGGGGGACCCCTCCACTTA. Protein: CASSHTPSGITGGPLHL.